The rows below give T cell receptor beta chains drawn from one sample of a study of T cell repertoires in cytomegalovirus infection. One entry per CDR3 protein, called by TCRdb with MiXCR from the reads. This table has 300,000 to 400,000 distinct CDR3 sequences, approximately 9.5% appearing once. The sample consisted of PBMCs. The receptors were sampled from a human donor in good health (CMV status not recorded). Some clones in this sample may be carry-over from other donors' samples. Each CDR3 is given with its conserved first and last residue. Fields, in order: V gene, J gene, D gene, clone size, CDR3 DNA, CDR3 protein. The D gene is left open where the match is weak. The size entry is marked missing in some rows and otherwise reads once, few, many or a size class.

TRBV20-1,TRBJ2-1,TRBD2,.,TGCAGTGCCGGACTAGCGGGGGGGCGAGGTGAGCAGTTCTTC,CSAGLAGGRGEQFF
TRBV11-2,TRBJ2-7,.,many,TGTGCCAGCAGCGAAAGAGCCGATTACGAGCAGTACTTC,CASSERADYEQYF
TRBV28,TRBJ1-3,.,few,TGTGCCAGCAGTTTACGATTCTCTGGAAACACCATATATTTT,CASSLRFSGNTIYF
TRBV7-3,TRBJ2-7,TRBD2,few,TGTGCCAGCAGCTTAATGGGCGGGAGTTACGAGCAGTACTTC,CASSLMGGSYEQYF
TRBV15,TRBJ2-1,TRBD2,.,TGTGCCACCAGCAGATCGCGGGGGGCGGGAGGGAGTGAGCAGTTCTTC,CATSRSRGAGGSEQFF
TRBV6-2/TRBV6-3,TRBJ1-1,.,.,TGTGCCAGCAGTAGACCGGGGGGGAACACTGAAGCTTTCTTT,CASSRPGGNTEAFF
TRBV11-3,TRBJ2-1,TRBD2,.,TGTGCCAGCAGCCCGAGCGGGGCCTACCGTGAGCAGTTCTTC,CASSPSGAYREQFF
TRBV4-2,TRBJ2-3,TRBD2,.,TGTGCCAGCAGCCCGGGACTAGCGGGAGAAACAGATACGCAGTATTTT,CASSPGLAGETDTQYF
TRBV28,TRBJ1-4,TRBD1,.,TGTGCCAGCCAAAGCCAGGGGGCCGGAGAAAAACTGTTTTTT,CASQSQGAGEKLFF
TRBV7-6,TRBJ2-5,TRBD2,.,TGTACCAGCAGCCCAACCGGGGGACTAGCAGGGGAGACCCAGTACTTC,CTSSPTGGLAGETQYF
TRBV7-2,TRBJ1-2,TRBD1,.,TGTGCCAGCAGCTTAAACAGGGGGCGGGATGGCTACACCTTC,CASSLNRGRDGYTF
TRBV3-1,TRBJ2-1,TRBD2,.,TGTGCCAGCAGCCAAGACTTGGTAGCGGGGGCCAATGAGCAGTTCTTC,CASSQDLVAGANEQFF
TRBV7-2,TRBJ2-3,.,many,TGTGCCAGCAGCTCCACCGGGTTAGCCAGCACAGATACGCAGTATTTT,CASSSTGLASTDTQYF
TRBV4-2,TRBJ2-2,TRBD2,.,TGTGCCAGCAGCCAGTATAGCGGGGCGAACACCGGGGAGCTGTTTTTT,CASSQYSGANTGELFF
TRBV7-2,TRBJ1-5,.,many,TGTGCCAGCAGCTTAGATACAGCCATCAGGCCCCAGCATTTT,CASSLDTAIRPQHF
TRBV6-2/TRBV6-3,TRBJ1-1,.,.,TGTGCCAGCAGTTACTCGTCAGGCAAGGTATCTGAAGCTTTCTTT,CASSYSSGKVSEAFF
TRBV19,TRBJ2-1,.,few,TGTGCCAGTAGCGAACCGGGACCTATCAATGAGCAGTTCTTC,CASSEPGPINEQFF
TRBV7-2,TRBJ2-1,TRBD2,many,TGTGCCAGCAGCTTAGGCTGGGGGGCGGGGGGGCAAAATGAGCAGTTCTTC,CASSLGWGAGGQNEQFF
TRBV4-2,TRBJ2-7,.,few,TGTGCCAGCAGCCAACCCAAATCCTACGAGCAGTACTTC,CASSQPKSYEQYF
TRBV27,TRBJ2-7,.,.,TGTGCCAGCAGTCTCGGGCCAGGCTCCGAGCAGTACTTC,CASSLGPGSEQYF
TRBV5-4,TRBJ2-1,TRBD1,many,TGTGCCAGCAGCTCCCGGGACAGGGGCCCCTACAATGAGCAGTTCTTC,CASSSRDRGPYNEQFF
TRBV12-3/TRBV12-4,TRBJ1-4,.,.,TGTGCCAGCACCTCGGGCAGGGCGGCGGAAAAACTGTTTTTT,CASTSGRAAEKLFF
TRBV11-3,TRBJ2-3,TRBD1,many,TGTGCCAGCCGGGACAGGCGCACAGATACGCAGTATTTT,CASRDRRTDTQYF
TRBV7-2,TRBJ2-5,.,many,TGTGCCAGCAACTGGCGGCAGGGGGGGGTAGGGGAGACCCAGTACTTC,CASNWRQGGVGETQYF
TRBV7-6,TRBJ2-7,TRBD2,.,TGTGCCAGCAGTCAGGGGACCGGGAGGGCCTACGAGCAGTACTTC,CASSQGTGRAYEQYF
TRBV6-1,TRBJ2-1,TRBD2,many,TGTGCCAGCAGAAAACTAGCGGGGGGGCCGGGCAATGAGCAGTTCTTC,CASRKLAGGPGNEQFF
TRBV4-2,TRBJ1-2,.,few,TGTGCCAGCAGCCAAGATCTGAATTCCAACTATGGCTACACCTTC,CASSQDLNSNYGYTF
TRBV7-2,TRBJ2-3,TRBD2,many,TGTGCCAGCAGCCTGGGACTAGCGGGGGGATACACGCAGTATTTT,CASSLGLAGGYTQYF
TRBV29-1,TRBJ1-2,.,few,TGCAGCGTTGAGGGATCGCAGGGCCCCCCAGATGGCTACACCTTC,CSVEGSQGPPDGYTF
TRBV6-5,TRBJ1-6,TRBD1,many,TGTGCCAGCAGTTACGACAGGGGTTTCAATTCACCCCTCCACTTT,CASSYDRGFNSPLHF
TRBV6-2/TRBV6-3,TRBJ1-5,TRBD1,many,TGTGCCAGCAGCCAGGACAGGGTGGGACGGCAGCCCCAGCATTTT,CASSQDRVGRQPQHF
TRBV30,TRBJ2-7,TRBD2,few,TGTGCCTGGAGTGTAGGGACTAGCGGTACCTACGAGCAGTACTTC,CAWSVGTSGTYEQYF
TRBV18,TRBJ1-2,TRBD1,few,TGTGCCAGCTCACCTGATGGACAGGTGGGGGGCTACACCTTC,CASSPDGQVGGYTF
TRBV4-2,TRBJ2-1,TRBD2,few,TGTGCCAGCAGCCAAGATACGCTTACCGGGGGGGAGTTGGAGTTCTTC,CASSQDTLTGGELEFF
TRBV7-2,TRBJ2-5,.,.,TGTGCCAGCAGCTTAGGGGGTCGTCAGCGGATCGGGACCCAGTACTTC,CASSLGGRQRIGTQYF
TRBV5-4,TRBJ1-1,TRBD1,.,TGTGCCAGCAGCTGGCAGGGGGGTCTTGGCACTGAAGCTTTCTTT,CASSWQGGLGTEAFF
TRBV7-2,TRBJ1-2,.,many,TGTGCCAGCAGCTTAGTACAGCACTATGGCTACACCTTC,CASSLVQHYGYTF
TRBV7-6,TRBJ2-1,TRBD2,few,TGTGCCAGCAGCTCCCCCTACAGCGGGAGGGCCAATGAGCAGTTCTTC,CASSSPYSGRANEQFF
TRBV12-3/TRBV12-4,TRBJ2-2,TRBD2,.,TGTGCCAGCACTAATAGCGGGATTCTCACCGGGGAGCTGTTTTTT,CASTNSGILTGELFF
TRBV7-2,TRBJ2-7,TRBD1,many,TGTGCCAGCAGCTTAGGAGGGGGCCTCGACGAGCAGTACTTC,CASSLGGGLDEQYF
TRBV14,TRBJ2-1,.,few,TGTGCCAGCAGCCAAGATCCGAGACTTCGCTTGGGTAATGAGCAGTTCTTC,CASSQDPRLRLGNEQFF
TRBV6-1,TRBJ1-5,.,many,TGTGCCAGCAGTAACGACGGTAGCAATCAGCCCCAGCATTTT,CASSNDGSNQPQHF
TRBV7-2,TRBJ1-5,.,many,TGTGCCAGCAGCTTAGTTTGGGCGTATAGCAATCAGCCCCAGCATTTT,CASSLVWAYSNQPQHF
TRBV25-1,TRBJ2-7,.,few,TGTGCCAGCAGTGACCCATCCCACGAGCAGTACTTC,CASSDPSHEQYF
TRBV7-9,TRBJ1-2,.,many,TGTGCCAGCAGCTTAAATCTGGGGCAGGGATCTAACTATGGCTACACCTTC,CASSLNLGQGSNYGYTF
TRBV15,TRBJ1-2,.,.,TGTGCCACCAGCAGAAATCGGGGCGGGGTTGGGGGCTACACCTTC,CATSRNRGGVGGYTF
TRBV7-9,TRBJ1-5,.,many,TGTGCCAGCAGCCGCGGGCGAGTTAATCAGCCCCAGCATTTT,CASSRGRVNQPQHF
TRBV19,TRBJ2-7,TRBD1,.,TGTGCCAGTAGCCAACCCTCCGGGGACAGGACCTACGAGCAGTACTTC,CASSQPSGDRTYEQYF
TRBV5-1,TRBJ1-3,.,many,TGCGCCAGCAGCGCCAACGGGGTTGGAAACACCATATATTTT,CASSANGVGNTIYF
TRBV24-1,TRBJ2-2,TRBD2,many,TGTGCCACCGGAGGCGGGGGGCCCCTGAACACCGGGGAGCTGTTTTTT,CATGGGGPLNTGELFF
TRBV7-9,TRBJ2-5,.,.,TGTGCCAGCAGCTTAGTCGGCGGAGAAGAGACCCAGTACTTC,CASSLVGGEETQYF
TRBV7-3,TRBJ2-3,.,many,TGTGCCAGCAGCTTAAGGGCTATATCTGGAGATACGCAGTATTTT,CASSLRAISGDTQYF
TRBV12-3/TRBV12-4,TRBJ1-2,.,few,TGTGCCAGCAGTGCTGAGGTTTATGGCTACACCTTC,CASSAEVYGYTF
TRBV20-1,TRBJ2-7,TRBD1,many,TGCAGTGCTAGGGCCTACAGGGGGCAAGGGTACGAGCAGTACTTC,CSARAYRGQGYEQYF